These 8 T cell receptor beta chains originate from one sample sequenced in a study of T cells in Graves' hyperthyroidism and ophthalmopathy. The CDR3 regions of TCR beta were amplified from RNA transcripts. When the TCR CDR3 underwent first-round RT-PCR, the HTBI primer set was used. TCRdb used MiXCR to reprocess the multiplex PCR reads, holding one entry per CDR3 protein. Here the sample spans over 450,000 distinct CDR3 sequences, approximately 17% being singletons. Specimen: blood. These receptors all stem from a woman younger than 30 with Graves' ophthalmopathy.

The sample holds many counts of this clonotype. V usage is TRBV28 and J usage is TRBJ1-4; D remains unclear. The ends were cut back, 2 bases at V and 0 bases at J, with 13 bases in the middle. Germline assignment: CDR1 MDHEN and CDR2 SYDVKM. This CDR3 region has 17 residues. In DNA form, the CDR3 reads TGTGCCAGCAGTTTACCCGGACCGATGTCAACTAATGAAAAACTGTTTTTT. Its translation is CASSLPGPMSTNEKLFF.

This clonotype was seen at least ten times. CDR3 sequence (DNA): TGCGCCAGCAGCTATGCGTCAGGGGGGGACTATGGCTACACCTTC. Protein: CASSYASGGDYGYTF. This rearrangement joins TRBV5-1 to TRBJ1-2, with 7 bases matching TRBD1. V gave up 3 bases and J gave up 3 bases; unmatched junction bases: 8. CDR1 is SGHRS and CDR2 is YFSETQ in the germline V gene. The CDR3 has 15 amino acids. Supplemented by reference TRBV5-1 and TRBJ1-2, the full variable domain reads KAGVTQTPRYLIKTRGQQVTLSCSPISGHRSVSWYQQTPGQGLQFLFEYFSETQRNKGNFPGRFSGRQFSNSRSEMNVSTLELGDSALYLCASSYASGGDYGYTFGSGTRLTVV.

The V and J genes are TRBV6-4 and TRBJ2-3, with D hard to call. The CDR3 spans 14 residues. V was shortened by 2 bases and J by 6 bases, with 12 bases between the two germline ends. The germline CDR1 and CDR2 sequences are MRHNA and SNTAGT. The CDR3 nucleotides are TGTGCCAGCAGTGACGGGCCGGAGAAGGATACGCAGTATTTT. Translating gives CASSDGPEKDTQYF.

This clonotype has a handful of counts. This chain connects TRBV4-2 to TRBJ1-4; D remains unclear. The germline CDR1 and CDR2 sequences are LGHNA and YNFKEQ. The ends were cut back, 4 bases at V and 4 bases at J, with 13 bases in the middle. The CDR3 is 15 residues long. CDR3 in DNA: TGTGCCAGCAGCCCCGAGCTAGGGCTTAATGAAAAACTGTTTTTT. This translates into CASSPELGLNEKLFF.

In its sample, this clonotype was seen many times. This chain links TRBV5-1 with TRBJ1-2; D is possibly TRBD1 (6 bases). Trimming removed 4 bases at V and 7 bases at J, with 17 bases between. The CDR3 is made up of 14 amino acids. Germline CDR1 SGHRS, CDR2 YFSETQ. CDR3 DNA: TGCGCCAGCAGCCCTACCGGGGGCTTTGGTGGCTACACCTTC. Protein sequence: CASSPTGGFGGYTF.

This sequence joins TRBV7-6 and TRBJ2-7; 8 bases line up with TRBD1. This CDR3 is built from 15 residues. Trimming took 3 bases from V and 7 from J; bases not matched to a gene: 11. Looked up from germline, CDR1 is SGHVS and CDR2 is FNYEAQ. CDR3 residues: CASSLSQGVGREQYF. DNA for the CDR3: TGTGCCAGCAGCTTGTCACAGGGGGTGGGTAGGGAGCAGTACTTC.

This clonotype was detected ten times or more. The J gene is TRBJ2-1, the V gene TRBV5-1, with D possibly being TRBD2 (5 bases). Per germline, CDR1 SGHRS and CDR2 YFSETQ. The CDR3 is 16 residues long. V lost 0 bases and J lost 0, with 10 bases in between. CDR3 nucleotide sequence: TGCGCCAGCAGCTTGGACCCGGGGAGCTCCTACAATGAGCAGTTCTTC. Its translation is CASSLDPGSSYNEQFF.

This clonotype was picked up many times. The J gene is TRBJ2-3, the V gene TRBV5-1; TRBD1 matches 11 bases. The CDR3 runs to 16 residues. V shed 4 bases, J shed 3 bases, and the junction held 7 bases outside the gene matches. CDR1 SGHRS and CDR2 YFSETQ come from the germline V gene. Here the CDR3 DNA reads TGCGCCAGCAGCGTTGGGGGGACAGGGGGTACAGATACGCAGTATTTT. As protein: CASSVGGTGGTDTQYF.